This TCR beta chain derives from a study of regulatory T cells in long-lasting Graves disease. Overall study results and limits: New patients shared fewer public clonotypes (roughly 910) than persistent patients did (around 2,700). For persistent Graves' patients, TCR diversity was lower than for newly diagnosed ones.

CDR3 length: 18 residues. The V and J ends lost 7 bases and 6 bases, in that order; junction bases with no gene match: 14. CDR1 is SNHLY, CDR2 FYNNEI, per germline. To make TCR beta libraries, researchers used iRepertoire HTBI primers and Arm-PCR of CDR3 regions. Authors' analysis steps: From all samples, identification returned some 15 TRBJ and roughly 65 TRBV segments. TCRdb ran MiXCR on the multiplex PCR reads and lists one entry per CDR3 protein. What appears here as the V and J calls and clone size reflects TCRdb's work, not the paper's. The table lists about 560,000 distinct CDR3 sequences, roughly 16% of them singletons. This clonotype was observed at least ten times. Its antigen is still unknown. The time point: newly diagnosed GD, antithyroid drugs for less than 3 months. PBMC-derived RNA was used for the TCR library. These data are also associated with another study on T cells in Graves' hyperthyroidism and ophthalmopathy.

The sequencing here drew on peripheral blood mononuclear cells (PBMCs), taken at new diagnosis, from a patient treated with antithyroid drugs. This chain uses TRBV2 with TRBJ2-1; 14 bases are shared with TRBD2. This clonotype was obtained from a man between 18 and 29 years old with Graves disease. The CDR3: CASIRGLAGDGGANEQFF. The DNA of the CDR3 is TGTGCCAGCATAAGGGGACTAGCGGGAGATGGGGGGGCCAATGAGCAGTTCTTC.